This TCR beta chain was recorded in a study of blood T cell repertoires in COVID-19. Across the whole study: COVID-19 samples from acute and convalescent phases originated in the United States, Italy and Spain. T cells, B-cell-depleted T cells, or PBMCs provided the cDNA or gDNA that served as material.

Per the authors' pipeline: Amplification of reference gene primers was used by the study to estimate nucleated cell counts. Measured with immunoSEQ multiplex PCR; TCRdb has only the in-frame clones, and not every one. D and trimming were read from the DNA, whereas the V and J calls and clone size are those reported in that table. This table holds around 60,000 clones, just over 85% found once. The sample consisted of peripheral blood. This clonotype originated in an elderly woman with acute or convalescent COVID-19.

The CDR3 DNA reads TGTGCCAGCAGCCATCTCGAGGCCGGAGAGACCCAGTACTTC. It specifies CASSHLEAGETQYF. The chain links TRBV3-1 (or the pseudogene TRBV3-2) to TRBJ2-5; D remains ambiguous. V lost 3 bases, J lost 4 bases, and 12 bases lay in between. The CDR3 runs 14 residues. Germline V gene data show CDR1 as LGHDT and CDR2 as YNNKEL (reference sequence).